The rows below give T cell receptor beta chains drawn from one sample of a study of regulatory T cells in long-lasting Graves disease. TCRdb reprocessed the multiplex PCR reads with MiXCR, giving one entry per CDR3 protein. The sample contains 390,000 or so distinct CDR3 sequences, about an eighth of which appear only once. The same data also went into a second study, on T cells in Graves' hyperthyroidism and ophthalmopathy.

Sequencing used peripheral blood mononuclear cells (PBMCs), obtained at new diagnosis, from a patient treated with antithyroid drugs. The origin of the receptors is a young woman with Graves disease. Each CDR3 is given without its conserved first and last residue. A D gene is named only where the DNA matches it firmly. Rows give clone size only sometimes, using once, few, many, or a class for an expanded clone.

TRBD2 | NA | TRBV7-9 | ASSPVELAGPDNEQF
NA | NA | TRBV6-1 | ASSQKGGNPYNEQF
TRBD2 | many | TRBV24-1 | ATSDIGRANYNEQF
NA | many | TRBV20-1 | SAITSRPIEKLF
TRBD2 | NA | TRBV7-9 | ASSLVAGGAYEQY
NA | many | TRBV28 | ASSLVGHNTGELF
NA | many | TRBV9 | ASSVRSETYEQY
TRBD1 | many | TRBV24-1 | ATSSSPGQLNTGELF
TRBD1 | many | TRBV7-3 | ASSPTGGPYIEQF
NA | many | TRBV20-1 | SAPRNEQF
TRBD1 | many | TRBV27 | ASSLTGEVIYEQY
TRBD2 | many | TRBV27 | ASSSQTSGYPYEQY
NA | many | TRBV7-3 | ASSPNGGRGTEAF
TRBD1 | many | TRBV30 | AWSWGQGIAGELF
NA | NA | TRBV29-1 | SLGGGTGYT
NA | many | TRBV10-3 | AIHTGITNQPQH
NA | NA | TRBV11-2 | ASSLDIRGRNTGELF
NA | many | TRBV10-2 | ASMGPPANEQF
NA | few | TRBV10-3 | ASQREVNTEAF
NA | few | TRBV27 | ASSSGATYEQY
NA | many | TRBV20-1 | SARDLMAEKYINEQF
NA | many | TRBV12-3/TRBV12-4 | ASSQDSTWDTQY
NA | many | TRBV4-1 | ASSQGGGEVVNTEAF
NA | many | TRBV27 | ASSTGIQETQY
NA | NA | TRBV5-1 | ASSLVGIDYGYT
NA | many | TRBV27 | ASSFWARGYEQF
TRBD1 | many | TRBV7-2 | ASSKRTGDNEQF
NA | many | TRBV9 | ASSVDYLSANEQF
TRBD2 | NA | TRBV20-1 | SAASGRNPYEQY
NA | many | TRBV12-3/TRBV12-4 | ASTASGGPTPLH
NA | many | TRBV6-1 | ASHRAGGQLGSNYGYT
NA | NA | TRBV9 | ASSPPCGTDTQY
TRBD2 | many | TRBV6-1 | ASREPEAGESNEQF
NA | NA | TRBV11-2 | ASSRGGVPNTGELF
TRBD1 | few | TRBV7-9 | AIRDRLDPPVHNEQF
NA | many | TRBV20-1 | SAEPRSVGVTDTQY
NA | many | TRBV7-8 | ASSLAGRIANTGELF
TRBD1 | many | TRBV5-8 | ASSETGGWGNQPQH
TRBD2 | NA | TRBV6-1 | ASSKYRGVQLDTQY
TRBD2 | many | TRBV12-3/TRBV12-4 | ASSLSGSKFDEQF
NA | many | TRBV5-5 | ASSFYRARSTGELF
TRBD1 | once | TRBV7-2 | ASSSGGTFYGYT
NA | many | TRBV2 | ASFRTENTEAF
NA | many | TRBV7-9 | ASSGNGLGGEKLF
NA | NA | TRBV7-9 | ASTLRDIGPGELF
NA | many | TRBV27 | ASSFWNQPQH
NA | once | TRBV6-5 | ASSYSRRAQF
TRBD2 | many | TRBV28 | ASTLRGLAGGTDTQY
TRBD2 | few | TRBV12-3/TRBV12-4 | ASSPPTSRSFHNEQF
TRBD1 | NA | TRBV29-1 | SVPQGALYGYT
NA | few | TRBV4-3 | ASSQDLQAQGEQY
TRBD2 | many | TRBV20-1 | SARDPGLAETQY
NA | few | TRBV10-3 | AIGEDGPQGEQY
TRBD1 | NA | TRBV30 | AGDRGTRNSPLH
NA | many | TRBV20-1 | SARSGTLAKNIQY
TRBD1 | many | TRBV28 | ASSEDPGQASEQY
NA | few | TRBV20-1 | SARGRVGIQY